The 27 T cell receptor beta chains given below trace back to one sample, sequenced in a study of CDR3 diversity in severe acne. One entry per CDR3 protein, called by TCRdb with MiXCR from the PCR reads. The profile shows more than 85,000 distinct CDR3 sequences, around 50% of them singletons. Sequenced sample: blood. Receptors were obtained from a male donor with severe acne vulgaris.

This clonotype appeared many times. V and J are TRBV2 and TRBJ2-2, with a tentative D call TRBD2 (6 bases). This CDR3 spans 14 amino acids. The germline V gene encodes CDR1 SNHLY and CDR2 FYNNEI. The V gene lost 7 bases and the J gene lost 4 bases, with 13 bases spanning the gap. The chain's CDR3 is CASNTGLSTGELFF. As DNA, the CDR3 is TGTGCCAGCAATACGGGACTCAGCACCGGGGAGCTGTTTTTT. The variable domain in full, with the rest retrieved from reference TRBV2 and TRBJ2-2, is EPEVTQTPSHQVTQMGQEVILRCVPISNHLYFYWYRQILGQKVEFLVSFYNNEISEKSEIFDDQFSVERPDGSNFTLKIRSTKLEDSAMYFCASNTGLSTGELFFGEGSRLTVL.

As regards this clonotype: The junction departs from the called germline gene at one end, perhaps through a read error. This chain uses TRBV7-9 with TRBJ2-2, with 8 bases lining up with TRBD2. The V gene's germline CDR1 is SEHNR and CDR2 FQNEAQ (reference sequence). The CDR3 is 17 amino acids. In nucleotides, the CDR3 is TGTGCTAGCAGCTTAGTTTCACGGGAGGGCCACACCGGGGAGCTGTTTTTT. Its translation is CASSLVSREGHTGELFF.

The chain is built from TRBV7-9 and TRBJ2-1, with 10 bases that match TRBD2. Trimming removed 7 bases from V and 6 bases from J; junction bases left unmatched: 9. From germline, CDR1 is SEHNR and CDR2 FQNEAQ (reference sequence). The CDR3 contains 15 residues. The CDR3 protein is CASTWLAGDFNEQFF. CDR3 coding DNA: TGTGCCAGCACCTGGCTAGCGGGAGATTTCAATGAGCAGTTCTTC.

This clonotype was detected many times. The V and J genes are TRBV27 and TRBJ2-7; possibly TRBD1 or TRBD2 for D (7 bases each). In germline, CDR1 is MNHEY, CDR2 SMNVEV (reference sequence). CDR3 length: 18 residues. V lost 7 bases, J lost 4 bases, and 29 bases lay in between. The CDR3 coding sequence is TGTGCCAGCACCCCTGGGGCAGGGGGGGCCCCGAAGCGTTACGAGCAGTACTTC. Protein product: CASTPGAGGAPKRYEQYF.

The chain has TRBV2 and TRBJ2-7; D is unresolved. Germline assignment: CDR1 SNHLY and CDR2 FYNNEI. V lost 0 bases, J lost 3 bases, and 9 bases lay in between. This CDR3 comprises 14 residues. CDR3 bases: TGTGCCAGCAGTGAAGCGGGAACACACTACGAGCAGTACTTC. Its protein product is CASSEAGTHYEQYF.

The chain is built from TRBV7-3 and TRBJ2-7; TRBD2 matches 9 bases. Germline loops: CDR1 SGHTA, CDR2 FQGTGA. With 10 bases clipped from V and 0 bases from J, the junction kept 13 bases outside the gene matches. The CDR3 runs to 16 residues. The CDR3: CATSREASGDSYEQYF. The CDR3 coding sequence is TGTGCCACCTCCAGGGAGGCTAGCGGGGACTCCTACGAGCAGTACTTC.

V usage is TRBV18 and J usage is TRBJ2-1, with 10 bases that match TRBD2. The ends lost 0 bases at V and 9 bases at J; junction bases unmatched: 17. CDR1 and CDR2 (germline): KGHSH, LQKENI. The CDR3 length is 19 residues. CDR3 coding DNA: TGTGCCAGCTCACCACCGATGCTAGCGGGAGTCGGGGACCGTAGTGAGCAGTTCTTC. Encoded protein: CASSPPMLAGVGDRSEQFF.

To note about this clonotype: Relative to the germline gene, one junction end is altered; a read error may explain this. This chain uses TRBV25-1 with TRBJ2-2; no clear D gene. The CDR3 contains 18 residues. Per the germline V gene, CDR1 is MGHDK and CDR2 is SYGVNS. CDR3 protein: CASSQDLPPGLTSGELFF. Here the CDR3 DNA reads TGCGCCAGCAGCCAAGACTTGCCCCCCGGGTTAACGTCCGGGGAGCTGTTTTTT.

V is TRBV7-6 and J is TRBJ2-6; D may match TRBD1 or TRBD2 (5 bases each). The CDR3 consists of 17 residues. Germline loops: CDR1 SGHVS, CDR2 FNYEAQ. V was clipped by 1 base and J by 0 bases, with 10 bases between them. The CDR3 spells CASSLGGAHSGANVLTF. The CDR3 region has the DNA TGTGCCAGCAGCTTAGGAGGGGCCCACTCTGGGGCCAACGTCCTGACTTTC.

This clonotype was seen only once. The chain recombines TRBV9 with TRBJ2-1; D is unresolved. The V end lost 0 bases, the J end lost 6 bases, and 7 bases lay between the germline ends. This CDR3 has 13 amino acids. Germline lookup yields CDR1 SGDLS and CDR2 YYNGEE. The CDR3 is CASSVDPGNEQFF. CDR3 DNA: TGTGCCAGCAGCGTAGACCCAGGCAATGAGCAGTTCTTC. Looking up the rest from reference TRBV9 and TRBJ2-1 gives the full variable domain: DSGVTQTPKHLITATGQRVTLRCSPRSGDLSVYWYQQSLDQGLQFLIQYYNGEERAKGNILERFSAQQFPDLHSELNLSSLELGDSALYFCASSVDPGNEQFFGPGTRLTVL.

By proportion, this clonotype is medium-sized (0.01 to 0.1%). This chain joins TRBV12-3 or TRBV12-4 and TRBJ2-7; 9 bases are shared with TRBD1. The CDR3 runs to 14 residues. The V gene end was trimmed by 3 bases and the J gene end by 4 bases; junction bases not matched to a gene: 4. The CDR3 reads CASSFRQGGYEQYF. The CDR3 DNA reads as TGTGCCAGCAGTTTCCGACAGGGGGGTTACGAGCAGTACTTC.

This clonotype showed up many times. The CDR3 bases are TGCAGTGCTCAATTTGGGACTAGCGGGAGCCAGAATTCCCAAGAGACCCAGTACTTC. The encoded protein is CSAQFGTSGSQNSQETQYF. This chain connects TRBV20-1 to TRBJ2-5, with 14 bases aligning to TRBD2. The V gene end was trimmed by 5 bases and the J gene end by 1 base; junction bases not matched to a gene: 15. Looked up from germline, CDR1 is DFQATT and CDR2 is SNEGSKA (reference sequence). There are 19 residues in the CDR3.

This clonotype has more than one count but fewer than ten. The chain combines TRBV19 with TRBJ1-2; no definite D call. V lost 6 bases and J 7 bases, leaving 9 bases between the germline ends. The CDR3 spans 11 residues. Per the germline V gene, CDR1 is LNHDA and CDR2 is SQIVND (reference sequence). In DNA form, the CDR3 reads TGTGCCAGTAGCCTACTTGGTGGCTACACCTTC. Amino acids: CASSLLGGYTF. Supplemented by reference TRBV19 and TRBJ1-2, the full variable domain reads DGGITQSPKYLFRKEGQNVTLSCEQNLNHDAMYWYRQDPGQGLRLIYYSQIVNDFQKGDIAEGYSVSREKKESFPLTVTSAQKNPTAFYLCASSLLGGYTFGSGTRLTVV.

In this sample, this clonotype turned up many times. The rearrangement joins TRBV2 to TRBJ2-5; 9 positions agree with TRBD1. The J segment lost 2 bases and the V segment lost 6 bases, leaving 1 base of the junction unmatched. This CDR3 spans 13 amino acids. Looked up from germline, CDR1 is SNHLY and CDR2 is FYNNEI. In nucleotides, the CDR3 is TGTGCCAGCAGCGGACAGGGGCAAGAGACCCAGTACTTC. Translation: CASSGQGQETQYF.

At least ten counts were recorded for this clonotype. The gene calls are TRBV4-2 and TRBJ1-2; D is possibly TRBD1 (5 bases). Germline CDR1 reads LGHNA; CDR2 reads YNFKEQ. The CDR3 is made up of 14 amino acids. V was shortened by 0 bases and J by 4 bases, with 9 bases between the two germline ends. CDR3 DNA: TGTGCCAGCAGCCAAGATCGGGGGAGCTATGGCTACACCTTC. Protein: CASSQDRGSYGYTF.

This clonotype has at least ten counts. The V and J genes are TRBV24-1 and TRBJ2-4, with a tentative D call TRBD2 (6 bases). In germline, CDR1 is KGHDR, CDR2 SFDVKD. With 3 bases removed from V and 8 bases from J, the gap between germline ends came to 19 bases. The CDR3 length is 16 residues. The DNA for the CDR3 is TGTGCCACCAGTGATCCCACCGGCCCCGGCGGGGACATTCAGTACTTC. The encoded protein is CATSDPTGPGGDIQYF.

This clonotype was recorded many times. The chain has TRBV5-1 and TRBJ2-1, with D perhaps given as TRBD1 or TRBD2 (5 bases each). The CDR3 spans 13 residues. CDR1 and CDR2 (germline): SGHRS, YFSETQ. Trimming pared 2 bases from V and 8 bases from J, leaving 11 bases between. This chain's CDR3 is CASSFGTPDEQFF. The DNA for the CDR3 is TGCGCCAGCAGCTTCGGGACCCCGGATGAGCAGTTCTTC.

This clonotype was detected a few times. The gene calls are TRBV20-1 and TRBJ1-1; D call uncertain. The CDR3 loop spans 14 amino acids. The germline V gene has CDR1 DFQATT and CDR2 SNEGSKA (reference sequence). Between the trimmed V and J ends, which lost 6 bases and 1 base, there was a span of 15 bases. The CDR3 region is CSAKPVTQNTEAFF. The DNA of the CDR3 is TGCAGTGCCAAGCCGGTCACCCAGAACACTGAAGCTTTCTTT.

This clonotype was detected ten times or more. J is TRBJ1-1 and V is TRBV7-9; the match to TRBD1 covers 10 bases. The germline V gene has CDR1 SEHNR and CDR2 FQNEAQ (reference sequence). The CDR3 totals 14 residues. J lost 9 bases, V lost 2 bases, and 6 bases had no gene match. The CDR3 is CASSLPDRGAKAFF. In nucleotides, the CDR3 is TGTGCCAGCAGCTTACCGGACAGGGGGGCGAAAGCTTTCTTT.

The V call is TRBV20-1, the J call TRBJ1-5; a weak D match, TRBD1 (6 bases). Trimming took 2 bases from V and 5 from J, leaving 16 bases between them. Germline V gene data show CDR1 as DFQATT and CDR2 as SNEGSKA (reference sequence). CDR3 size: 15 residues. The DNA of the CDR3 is TGCAGTGCTAGAAAGACCGACGGGGGCGATCAGCCCCAGCATTTT. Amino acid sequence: CSARKTDGGDQPQHF.

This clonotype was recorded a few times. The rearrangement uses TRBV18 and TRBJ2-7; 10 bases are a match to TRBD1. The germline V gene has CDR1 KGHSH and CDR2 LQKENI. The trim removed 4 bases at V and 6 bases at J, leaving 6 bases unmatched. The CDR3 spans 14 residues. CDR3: CASSRGTGVVEQYF. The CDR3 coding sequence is TGTGCCAGCTCACGCGGGACAGGGGTTGTCGAGCAGTACTTC.

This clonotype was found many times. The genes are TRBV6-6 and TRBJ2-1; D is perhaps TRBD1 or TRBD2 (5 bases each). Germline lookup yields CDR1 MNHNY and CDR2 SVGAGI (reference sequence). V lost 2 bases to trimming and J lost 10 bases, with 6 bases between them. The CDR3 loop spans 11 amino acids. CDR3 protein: CASSYRGEQFF. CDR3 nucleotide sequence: TGTGCCAGCAGTTACCGGGGCGAGCAGTTCTTC.

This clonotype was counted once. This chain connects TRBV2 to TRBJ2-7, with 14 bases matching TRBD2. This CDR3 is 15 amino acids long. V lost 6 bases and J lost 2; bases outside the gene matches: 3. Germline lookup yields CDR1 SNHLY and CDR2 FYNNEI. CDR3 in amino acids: CASRTTSGRAYEQYF. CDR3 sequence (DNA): TGTGCCAGCAGGACGACTAGCGGGAGGGCCTACGAGCAGTACTTC.

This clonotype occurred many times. The CDR3: CASSLRGESSYEQYF. The CDR3, as DNA: TGTGCCAGCAGCTTGAGAGGTGAGAGCTCCTACGAGCAGTACTTC. This sequence joins TRBV5-5 and TRBJ2-7; no firm D call. Germline assignment: CDR1 SGHKS and CDR2 YYEKEE (reference sequence). This CDR3 region has 15 residues. V lost 1 base, J lost 0 bases, and 11 bases lay in between.

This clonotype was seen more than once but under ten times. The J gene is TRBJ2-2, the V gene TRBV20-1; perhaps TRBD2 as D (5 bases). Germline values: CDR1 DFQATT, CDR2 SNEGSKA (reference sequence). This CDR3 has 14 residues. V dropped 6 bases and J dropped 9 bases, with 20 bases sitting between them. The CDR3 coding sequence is TGCAGTGCCCGATGGGCCAGCGGCCAACGGGAGCTGTTTTTT. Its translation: CSARWASGQRELFF.

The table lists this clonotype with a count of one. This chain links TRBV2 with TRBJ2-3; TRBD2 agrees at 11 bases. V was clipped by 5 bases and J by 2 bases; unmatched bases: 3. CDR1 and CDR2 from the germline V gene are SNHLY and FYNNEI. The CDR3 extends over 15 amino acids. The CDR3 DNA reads TGTGCCAGCAGTCCACTAGCGGGAGCCACAGATACGCAGTATTTT. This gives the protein CASSPLAGATDTQYF.

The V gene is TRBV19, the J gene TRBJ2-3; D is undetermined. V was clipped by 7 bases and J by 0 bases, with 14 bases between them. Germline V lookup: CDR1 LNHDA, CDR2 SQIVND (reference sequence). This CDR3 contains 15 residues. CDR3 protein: CASKVRLDSTDTQYF. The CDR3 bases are TGTGCCAGTAAGGTGAGACTCGACAGCACAGATACGCAGTATTTT. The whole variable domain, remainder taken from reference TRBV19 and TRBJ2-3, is DGGITQSPKYLFRKEGQNVTLSCEQNLNHDAMYWYRQDPGQGLRLIYYSQIVNDFQKGDIAEGYSVSREKKESFPLTVTSAQKNPTAFYLCASKVRLDSTDTQYFGPGTRLTVL.